A single sample is the source of the 18 T cell receptor beta chains below, sequenced in a study of cytomegalovirus exposure and HLA in healthy donors. Amplification used 60 Vbeta primers and 13 Jbeta primers. Produced via immunoSEQ multiplex PCR; TCRdb's table is partial and in-frame only. The repertoire holds approximately 150,000 clones, with over 60% as singletons. Specimen: PBMCs. These receptors all come from a male donor in good health and CMV-seronegative.

This chain links TRBV21-1 with TRBJ1-1. TRBV21-1 represents a pseudogene. The CDR3 length is 14 residues. The chain's CDR3 is CASSKAGEGTEAFF. For the CDR3, the DNA is TGTGCCAGCAGCAAAGCGGGGGAGGGCACTGAAGCTTTCTTT.

The genes are TRBV5-1 and TRBJ2-5; a weak D match, TRBD2 (6 bases). The DNA end is more similar to TRBJ2-7, so the J call may be wrong. Germline V gene sequence: CDR1 SGHRS, CDR2 YFSETQ. The CDR3 covers 14 residues. The CDR3: CASSLAAGSYEQYF. The CDR3 DNA sequence: TGCGCCAGCAGCTTGGCGGCGGGGTCCTACGAGCAGTACTTC.

The chain combines TRBV5-6 with TRBJ1-5, with a possible D match to TRBD1 (6 bases). The CDR3 totals 14 residues. V gave up 5 bases and J gave up 7 bases, with 16 bases separating them. In germline, CDR1 is SGHDT, CDR2 YYEEEE. CDR3 bases: TGTGCCAGCAGTCCCGGGGGGCGCGTGCAGCCCCAGCATTTT. It encodes CASSPGGRVQPQHF.

Only a few counts were recorded for this clone. This specimen includes other DNA sequences encoding the same CDR3. The chain employs TRBV7-9 and TRBJ2-7; 8 bases are shared with TRBD1. Per germline, CDR1 SEHNR and CDR2 FQNEAQ (reference sequence). With V trimmed by 5 bases and J by 6 bases, 9 bases remained unmatched. The CDR3 is 14 residues long. CDR3 coding DNA: TGTGCCAGCAGCATAACCGAGGGACAGGCCGAGCAGTACTTC. Translated, it gives CASSITEGQAEQYF.

This clone was found a few times. J is TRBJ2-5 and V is TRBV28, with D perhaps TRBD1 (6 bases). The CDR3 is 15 residues long. V lost 7 bases, J lost 5 bases, and 20 bases lay in between. Germline V gene data show CDR1 as MDHEN and CDR2 as SYDVKM. This CDR3 reads CASTTPAGVSETQYF. The CDR3 nucleotides are TGTGCCAGCACCACCCCGGCAGGGGTTAGCGAGACCCAGTACTTC.

The rearrangement joins TRBV27 to TRBJ1-1; possibly TRBD1 for D (6 bases). Germline assignment: CDR1 MNHEY and CDR2 SMNVEV (reference sequence). The CDR3 runs to 14 residues. The V end was cut by 5 bases, the J end by 4 bases, with 14 bases between. In DNA, the CDR3 is TGTGCCAGCAGTCCACAGGGTTACGGCACTGAAGCTTTCTTT. Translation gives CASSPQGYGTEAFF.

Comments on this clone: This sample includes further DNA sequences coding for the same CDR3. The rearrangement joins TRBV15 to TRBJ1-5; D unclear. V lost 7 bases and J 2 bases, leaving 9 bases between the germline ends. Germline values: CDR1 LNHNV, CDR2 YYDKDF (reference sequence). This CDR3 contains 13 residues. Written as DNA, the CDR3 is TGTGCCACCACCGCGGGTCGCAATCAGCCCCAGCATTTT. Protein: CATTAGRNQPQHF.

The chain couples TRBV19 to TRBJ2-1, with TRBD2 matching over 10 bases. CDR1 and CDR2 (germline): LNHDA, SQIVND (reference sequence). The CDR3 totals 15 residues. V lost 5 bases, J lost 2 bases, and 3 bases stayed unmatched. CDR3 coding DNA: TGTGCCAGTAGTCCAGCGGGAGGGGCCTACAATGAGCAGTTCTTC. Translating gives CASSPAGGAYNEQFF.

This clone has just one count. The CDR3 loop is CAISEGVLAGGNYEQYF. The CDR3 DNA sequence: TGTGCCATCAGTGAGGGGGTCCTCGCGGGAGGGAACTACGAGCAGTACTTC. The gene calls are TRBV10-3 and TRBJ2-7; 9 positions agree with TRBD2. The CDR3 sequence is 17 residues long. The V and J ends lost 2 bases and 3 bases, in that order; junction bases with no gene match: 11. Germline values: CDR1 ENHRY, CDR2 SYGVKD.

The sample holds a few counts of this clone. The chain is built from TRBV7-9 and TRBJ1-3; 10 nucleotides agree with TRBD1. The CDR3 runs 16 residues. Losses at the gene ends were 0 bases for V and 6 bases for J; bases not matched to a gene: 5. In germline, CDR1 is SEHNR, CDR2 FQNEAQ (reference sequence). This chain's CDR3 is CASSLAYGQGENTIYF. The CDR3 coding sequence is TGTGCCAGCAGCTTAGCGTACGGACAGGGGGAAAACACCATATATTTT.

This chain joins TRBV7-2 and TRBJ2-7, with D uncertain. Trimming left V 1 base short and J 0 bases short, with 7 bases between. The CDR3 extends over 14 amino acids. Germline V gene lookup returns CDR1 SGHTA and CDR2 FQGNSA. The CDR3 DNA reads as TGTGCCAGCAGCTTAGTTGCTAGCTCCTACGAGCAGTACTTC. This translates into CASSLVASSYEQYF. Looking up the rest from reference TRBV7-2 and TRBJ2-7 gives the full variable domain: GAGVSQSPSNKVTEKGKDVELRCDPISGHTALYWYRQSLGQGLEFLIYFQGNSAPDKSGLPSDRFSAERTGGSVSTLTIQRTQQEDSAVYLCASSLVASSYEQYFGPGTRLTVT.

The chain links TRBV10-3 to TRBJ1-5, with TRBD1 as a possible D gene (5 bases). The germline V and J ends were trimmed by 0 bases and 6 bases, with 12 bases remaining between them. Germline values: CDR1 ENHRY, CDR2 SYGVKD. The CDR3 runs 15 residues. The CDR3 DNA reads as TGTGCCATCAGTGAGTCGTCCGGGGGAGGTCAGCCCCAGCATTTT. Its protein is CAISESSGGGQPQHF.

Of note for this clone: Other DNA sequences from this sample encode an identical CDR3 as well. DNA of the CDR3: TGTGCCAGCAGTCACAACAGGGGCTACACCTTC. It encodes CASSHNRGYTF. The J gene is TRBJ1-2, the V gene TRBV28; perhaps TRBD1 as D (5 bases). The CDR3 length is 11 residues. CDR1 and CDR2 from the germline V gene are MDHEN and SYDVKM. V gave up 5 bases and J gave up 8 bases, with 9 bases separating them.

The rearrangement uses TRBV5-1 and TRBJ1-1; the D is unclear. The CDR3 is 12 amino acids. Germline V lookup: CDR1 SGHRS, CDR2 YFSETQ. V was trimmed by 5 bases and J by 7 bases, leaving 12 bases between them. The CDR3 nucleotides are TGCGCCAGCAGATTCCGGGAGAATGAAGCTTTCTTT. Translating gives CASRFRENEAFF.

This clone was counted once. The chain combines TRBV6-6 with TRBJ2-1; 9 nucleotides agree with TRBD2. The CDR3 is made up of 15 amino acids. J lost 4 bases, V lost 4 bases, and 5 bases had no gene match. Germline values: CDR1 MNHNY, CDR2 SVGAGI (reference sequence). The CDR3 DNA sequence: TGTGCCAGCAGTTGGGCGGGGGGGCAGTACAATGAGCAGTTCTTC. As protein: CASSWAGGQYNEQFF.

J is TRBJ2-2 and V is TRBV6-1, with TRBD1 matching 8 bases. CDR1 is MNHNS and CDR2 is SASEGT in the germline V gene. J gave up 4 bases and V 3 bases, and 7 bases lay outside the gene matches. The CDR3 extends over 16 amino acids. Written as DNA, the CDR3 is TGTGCCAGCAGTGACCCCGGGACAGGATTCACCGGGGAGCTGTTTTTT. This translates into CASSDPGTGFTGELFF.

The chain is built from TRBV10-1 and TRBJ1-5; D ambiguous. The germline V gene has CDR1 WNHNN and CDR2 SYGVQD (reference sequence). The CDR3 spans 17 residues. The ends were cut back, 6 bases at V and 7 bases at J, with 25 bases in the middle. This CDR3 is CASSVRPCGSREQPQHF. The CDR3 DNA follows: TGCGCCAGCAGCGTGAGACCTTGTGGATCCCGGGAACAGCCCCAGCATTTT.

J is TRBJ1-2 and V is TRBV19; maybe TRBD1 (6 bases). Germline V CDR1 and CDR2: LNHDA, SQIVND (reference sequence). This CDR3 is built from 13 residues. V was trimmed by 7 bases and J by 3 bases, leaving 12 bases between them. In DNA form, the CDR3 reads TGTGCCAGTAAAGGGGGGGGATACTATGGCTACACCTTC. Protein: CASKGGGYYGYTF. Full variable domain (outside the CDR3, taken from reference TRBV19 and TRBJ1-2): DGGITQSPKYLFRKEGQNVTLSCEQNLNHDAMYWYRQDPGQGLRLIYYSQIVNDFQKGDIAEGYSVSREKKESFPLTVTSAQKNPTAFYLCASKGGGYYGYTFGSGTRLTVV.